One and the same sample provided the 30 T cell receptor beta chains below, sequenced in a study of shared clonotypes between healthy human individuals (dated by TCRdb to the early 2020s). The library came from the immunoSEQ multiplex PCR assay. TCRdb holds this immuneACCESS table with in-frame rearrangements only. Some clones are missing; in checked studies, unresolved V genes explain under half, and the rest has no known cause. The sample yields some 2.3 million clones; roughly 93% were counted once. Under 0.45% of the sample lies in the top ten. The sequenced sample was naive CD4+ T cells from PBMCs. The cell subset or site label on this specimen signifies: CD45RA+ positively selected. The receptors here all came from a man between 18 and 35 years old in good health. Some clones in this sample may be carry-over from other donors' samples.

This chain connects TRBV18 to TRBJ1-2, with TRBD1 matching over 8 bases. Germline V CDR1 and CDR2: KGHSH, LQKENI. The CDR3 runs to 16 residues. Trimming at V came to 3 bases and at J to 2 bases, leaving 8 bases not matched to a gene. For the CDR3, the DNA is TGTGCCAGCTCACCCCGCCTCGGACAGGGAAACTATGGCTACACCTTC. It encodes CASSPRLGQGNYGYTF.

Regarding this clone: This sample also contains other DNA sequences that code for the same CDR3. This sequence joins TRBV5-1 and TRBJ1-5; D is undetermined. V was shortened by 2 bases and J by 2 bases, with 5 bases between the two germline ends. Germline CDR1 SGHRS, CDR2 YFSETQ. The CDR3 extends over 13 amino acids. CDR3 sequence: CASSLLGNQPQHF. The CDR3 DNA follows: TGCGCCAGCAGCTTATTAGGCAATCAGCCCCAGCATTTT.

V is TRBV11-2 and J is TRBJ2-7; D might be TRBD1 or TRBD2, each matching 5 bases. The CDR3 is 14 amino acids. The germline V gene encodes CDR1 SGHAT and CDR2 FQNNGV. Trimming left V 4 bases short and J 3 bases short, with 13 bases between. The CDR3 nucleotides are TGTGCCAGCAGCTCGATACGGGACGGCTACGAGCAGTACTTC. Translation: CASSSIRDGYEQYF.

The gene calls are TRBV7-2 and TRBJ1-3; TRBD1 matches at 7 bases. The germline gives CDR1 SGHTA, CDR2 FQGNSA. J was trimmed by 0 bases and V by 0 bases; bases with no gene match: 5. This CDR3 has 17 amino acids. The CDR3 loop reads CASSLAPGGGSGNTIYF. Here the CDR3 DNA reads TGTGCCAGCAGCTTAGCGCCAGGGGGAGGCTCTGGAAACACCATATATTTT.

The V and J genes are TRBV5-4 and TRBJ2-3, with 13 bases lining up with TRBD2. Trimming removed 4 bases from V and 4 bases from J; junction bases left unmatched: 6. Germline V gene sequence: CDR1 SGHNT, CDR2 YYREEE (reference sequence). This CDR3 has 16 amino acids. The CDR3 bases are TGTGCCAGCAGCCCACTAGCGGGAGGGGGAGCAGATACGCAGTATTTT. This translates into CASSPLAGGGADTQYF.

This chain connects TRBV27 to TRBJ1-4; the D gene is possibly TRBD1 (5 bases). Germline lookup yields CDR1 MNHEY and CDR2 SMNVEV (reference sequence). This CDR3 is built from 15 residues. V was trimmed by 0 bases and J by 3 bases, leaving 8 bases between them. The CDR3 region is CASSLSGAANEKLFF. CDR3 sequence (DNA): TGTGCCAGCAGTTTATCAGGGGCGGCTAATGAAAAACTGTTTTTT.

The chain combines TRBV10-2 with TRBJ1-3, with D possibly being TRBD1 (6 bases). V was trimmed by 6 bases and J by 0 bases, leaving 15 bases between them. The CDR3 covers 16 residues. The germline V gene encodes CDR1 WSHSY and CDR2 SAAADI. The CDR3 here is CASRANRASSGNTIYF. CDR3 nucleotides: TGCGCCAGCAGAGCAAACAGGGCAAGCTCTGGAAACACCATATATTTT.

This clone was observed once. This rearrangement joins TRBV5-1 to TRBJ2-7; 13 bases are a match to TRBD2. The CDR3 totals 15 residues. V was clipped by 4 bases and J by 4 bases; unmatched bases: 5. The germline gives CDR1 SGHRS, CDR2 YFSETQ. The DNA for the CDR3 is TGCGCCAGCAGCCCGGGGACTAGCGGGATATACGAGCAGTACTTC. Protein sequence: CASSPGTSGIYEQYF.

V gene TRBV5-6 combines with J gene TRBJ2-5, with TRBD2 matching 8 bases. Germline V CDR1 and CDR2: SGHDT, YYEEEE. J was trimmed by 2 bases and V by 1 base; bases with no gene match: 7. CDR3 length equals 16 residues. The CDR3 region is CASSLIAGGPQETQYF. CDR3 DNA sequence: TGTGCCAGCAGCTTGATCGCGGGAGGACCACAAGAGACCCAGTACTTC.

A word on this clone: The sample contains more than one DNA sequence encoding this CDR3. The CDR3 here is CATSRDRGANQPQHF. DNA for the CDR3: TGTGCCACCAGCAGAGATCGCGGGGCGAATCAGCCCCAGCATTTT. The V and J genes are TRBV15 and TRBJ1-5, with a weak D call TRBD1 (5 bases). The CDR3 has 15 amino acids. CDR1 is LNHNV and CDR2 is YYDKDF in the germline V gene (reference sequence). The ends were cut back, 0 bases at V and 4 bases at J, with 10 bases in the middle.

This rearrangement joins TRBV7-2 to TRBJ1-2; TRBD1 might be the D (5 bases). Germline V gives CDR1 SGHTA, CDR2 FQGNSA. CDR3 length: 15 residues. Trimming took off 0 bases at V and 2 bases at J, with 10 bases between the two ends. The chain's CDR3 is CASSLAQGGNYGYTF. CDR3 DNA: TGTGCCAGCAGCTTAGCCCAGGGAGGAAACTATGGCTACACCTTC.

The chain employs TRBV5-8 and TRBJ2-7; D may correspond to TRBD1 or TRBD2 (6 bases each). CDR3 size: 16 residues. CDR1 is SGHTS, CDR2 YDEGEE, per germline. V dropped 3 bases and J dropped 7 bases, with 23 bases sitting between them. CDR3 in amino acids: CASSSERWGALKEQYF. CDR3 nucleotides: TGTGCCAGCAGCTCGGAACGGTGGGGGGCGCTTAAGGAGCAGTACTTC.

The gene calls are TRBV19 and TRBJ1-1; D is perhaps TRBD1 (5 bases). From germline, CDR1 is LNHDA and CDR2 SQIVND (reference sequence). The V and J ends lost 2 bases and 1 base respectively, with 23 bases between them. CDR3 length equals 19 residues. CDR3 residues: CASSIRAGPTLSSNTEAFF. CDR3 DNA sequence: TGTGCCAGTAGTATAAGAGCGGGACCCACTCTGAGTTCGAACACTGAAGCTTTCTTT.

DNA of the CDR3: TGTGCCAGCAGTCCGGACGGGAGATCCTACAATGAGCAGTTCTTC. Translating gives CASSPDGRSYNEQFF. J is TRBJ2-1 and V is TRBV27; D may be TRBD2 (6 bases). The CDR3 consists of 15 residues. CDR1 is MNHEY, CDR2 SMNVEV, per germline (reference sequence). V was shortened by 5 bases and J by 1 base, with 12 bases between the two germline ends.

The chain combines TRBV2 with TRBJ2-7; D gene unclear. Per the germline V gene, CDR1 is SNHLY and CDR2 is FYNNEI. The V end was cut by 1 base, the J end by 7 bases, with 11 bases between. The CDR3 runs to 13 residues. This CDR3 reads CASSEGLMGEQYF. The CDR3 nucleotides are TGTGCCAGCAGTGAAGGCCTAATGGGAGAGCAGTACTTC.

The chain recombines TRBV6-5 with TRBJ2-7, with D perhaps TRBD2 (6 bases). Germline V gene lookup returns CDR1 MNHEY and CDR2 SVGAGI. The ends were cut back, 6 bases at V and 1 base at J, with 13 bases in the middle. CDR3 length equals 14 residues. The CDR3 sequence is CASSPTTRSYEQYF. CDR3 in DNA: TGTGCCAGCAGCCCGACGACTAGATCCTACGAGCAGTACTTC.

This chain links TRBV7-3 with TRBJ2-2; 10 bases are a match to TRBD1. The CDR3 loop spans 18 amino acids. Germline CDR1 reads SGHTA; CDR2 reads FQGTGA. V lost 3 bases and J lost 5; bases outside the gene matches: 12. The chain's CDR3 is CASSFSPTGGVGTGELFF. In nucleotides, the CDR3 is TGTGCCAGCAGCTTTTCTCCGACAGGGGGCGTAGGAACCGGGGAGCTGTTTTTT.

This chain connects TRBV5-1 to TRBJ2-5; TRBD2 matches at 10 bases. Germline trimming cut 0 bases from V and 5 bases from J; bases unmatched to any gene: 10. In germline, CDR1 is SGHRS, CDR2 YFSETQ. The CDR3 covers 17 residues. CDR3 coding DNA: TGCGCCAGCAGCTTGGGGCAAGCGGGAGGGCCGTGGGAGACCCAGTACTTC. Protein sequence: CASSLGQAGGPWETQYF.

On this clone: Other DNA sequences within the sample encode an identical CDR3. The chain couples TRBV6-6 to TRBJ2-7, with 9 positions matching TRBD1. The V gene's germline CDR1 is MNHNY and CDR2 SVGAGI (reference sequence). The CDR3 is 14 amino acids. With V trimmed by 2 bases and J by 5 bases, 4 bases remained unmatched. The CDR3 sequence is CASSYPGQGDEQYF. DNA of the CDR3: TGTGCCAGCAGTTACCCGGGACAGGGCGACGAGCAGTACTTC.

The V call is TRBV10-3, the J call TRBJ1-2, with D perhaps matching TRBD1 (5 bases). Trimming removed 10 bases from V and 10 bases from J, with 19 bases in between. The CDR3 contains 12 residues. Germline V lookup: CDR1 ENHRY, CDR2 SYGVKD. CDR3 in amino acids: CATKTAGGHYTF. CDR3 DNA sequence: TGTGCCACAAAGACAGCCGGAGGGCACTACACCTTC.

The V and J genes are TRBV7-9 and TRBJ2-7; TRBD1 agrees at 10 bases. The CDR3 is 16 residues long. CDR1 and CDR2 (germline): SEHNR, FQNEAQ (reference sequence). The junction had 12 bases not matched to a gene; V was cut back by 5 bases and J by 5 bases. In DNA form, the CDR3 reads TGTGCCAGCAGCCCAAGAGCAGGGACAGGGGACCACGAGCAGTACTTC. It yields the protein CASSPRAGTGDHEQYF.

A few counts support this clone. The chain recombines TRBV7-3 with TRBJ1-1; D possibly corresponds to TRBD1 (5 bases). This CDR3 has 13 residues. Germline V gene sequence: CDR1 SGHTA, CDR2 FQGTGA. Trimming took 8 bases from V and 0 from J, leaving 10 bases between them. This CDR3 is CASRGDLNTEAFF. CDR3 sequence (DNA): TGTGCCAGCCGCGGGGACCTGAACACTGAAGCTTTCTTT.

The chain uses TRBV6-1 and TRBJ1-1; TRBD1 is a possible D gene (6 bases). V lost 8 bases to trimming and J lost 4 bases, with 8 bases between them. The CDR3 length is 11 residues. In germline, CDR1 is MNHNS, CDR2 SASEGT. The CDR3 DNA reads TGTGCCAGCCGGGGGCCCACTGAAGCTTTCTTT. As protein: CASRGPTEAFF.

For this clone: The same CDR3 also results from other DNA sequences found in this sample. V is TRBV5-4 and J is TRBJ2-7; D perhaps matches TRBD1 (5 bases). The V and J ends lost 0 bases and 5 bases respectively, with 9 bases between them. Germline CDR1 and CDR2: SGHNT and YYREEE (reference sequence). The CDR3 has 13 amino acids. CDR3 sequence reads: CASSLGGRDEQYF. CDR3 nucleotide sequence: TGTGCCAGCAGCTTGGGGGGCCGTGACGAGCAGTACTTC.

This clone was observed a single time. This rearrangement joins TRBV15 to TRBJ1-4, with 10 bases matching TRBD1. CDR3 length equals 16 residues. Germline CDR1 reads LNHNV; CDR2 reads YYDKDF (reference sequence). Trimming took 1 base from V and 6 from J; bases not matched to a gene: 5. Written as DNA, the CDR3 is TGTGCCACCAGCAGAGGCCGAGGGACAGGGGATGAAAAACTGTTTTTT. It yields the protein CATSRGRGTGDEKLFF.

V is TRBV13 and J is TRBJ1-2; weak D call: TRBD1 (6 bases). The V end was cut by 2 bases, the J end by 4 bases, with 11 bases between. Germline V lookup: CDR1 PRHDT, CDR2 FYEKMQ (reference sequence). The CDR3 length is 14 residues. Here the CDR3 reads CASSLFSGVYGYTF. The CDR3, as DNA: TGTGCCAGCAGCTTATTTTCAGGGGTCTATGGCTACACCTTC.

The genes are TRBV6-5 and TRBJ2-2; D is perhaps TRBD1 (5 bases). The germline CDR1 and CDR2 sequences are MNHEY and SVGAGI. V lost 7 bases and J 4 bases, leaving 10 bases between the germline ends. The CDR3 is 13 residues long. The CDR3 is CASNQGSTGELFF. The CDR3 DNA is TGTGCCAGCAATCAGGGTAGCACCGGGGAGCTGTTTTTT.

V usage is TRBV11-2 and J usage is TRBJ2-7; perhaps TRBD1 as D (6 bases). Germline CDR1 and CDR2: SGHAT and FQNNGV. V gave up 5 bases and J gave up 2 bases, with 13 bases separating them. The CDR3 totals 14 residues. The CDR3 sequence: CASSLGHSTYEQYF. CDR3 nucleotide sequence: TGTGCCAGCAGCCTGGGACATTCAACCTACGAGCAGTACTTC. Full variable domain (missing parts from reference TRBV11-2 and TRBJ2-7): EAGVAQSPRYKIIEKRQSVAFWCNPISGHATLYWYQQILGQGPKLLIQFQNNGVVDDSQLPKDRFSAERLKGVDSTLKIQPAKLEDSAVYLCASSLGHSTYEQYFGPGTRLTVT.

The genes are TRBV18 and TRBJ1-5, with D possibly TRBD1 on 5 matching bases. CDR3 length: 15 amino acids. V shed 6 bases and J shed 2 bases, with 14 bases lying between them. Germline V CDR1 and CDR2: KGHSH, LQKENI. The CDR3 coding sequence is TGTGCCAGCTCCTCCATGGCAGGGCGCAATCAGCCCCAGCATTTT. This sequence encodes CASSSMAGRNQPQHF.

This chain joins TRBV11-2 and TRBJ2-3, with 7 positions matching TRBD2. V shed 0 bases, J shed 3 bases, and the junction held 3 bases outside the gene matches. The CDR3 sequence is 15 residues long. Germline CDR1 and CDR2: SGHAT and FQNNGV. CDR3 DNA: TGTGCCAGCAGCTTAGATCTAGCGGCAACAGATACGCAGTATTTT. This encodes CASSLDLAATDTQYF. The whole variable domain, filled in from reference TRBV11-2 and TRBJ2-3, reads EAGVAQSPRYKIIEKRQSVAFWCNPISGHATLYWYQQILGQGPKLLIQFQNNGVVDDSQLPKDRFSAERLKGVDSTLKIQPAKLEDSAVYLCASSLDLAATDTQYFGPGTRLTVL.